Detailed here is one TCR beta chain. As originally analysed: Using reference gene primer amplification, nucleated cell counts were estimated. Profiled with immunoSEQ multiplex PCR; TCRdb holds only in-frame clones, not every one. The D gene and trimming were derived from the DNA, and the V and J assignments and clone size from that table. The repertoire holds roughly 300,000 clones, with approximately 87% as singletons. The data originate from a study of blood T cell repertoires in COVID-19. Study as a whole: Donors in the United States, Italy and Spain gave samples during acute or convalescent COVID-19. In each case, the material was cDNA or gDNA derived from T cells, B-cell-depleted T cells, or PBMCs.

The CDR3 extends over 14 amino acids. Looked up from germline, CDR1 is LGHDT and CDR2 is YNNKEL (reference sequence). V was clipped by 0 bases and J by 2 bases, with 8 bases between them. The receptor was derived from a woman between 45 and 65 years old who had recovered from COVID-19. The sequencing input was peripheral blood. The J gene is TRBJ2-7, the V gene TRBV3-1 (or the pseudogene TRBV3-2), with D perhaps TRBD2 (5 bases). The chain's CDR3 is CASSQDRGTYEQYF. The DNA of the CDR3 is TGTGCCAGCAGCCAAGATCGAGGGACCTACGAGCAGTACTTC.